This is a list of T cell receptor beta chains from one sample in a study of T cell responses to AZD1222 COVID-19 vaccine. TCRdb's copy holds only in-frame clones and misses some; the assay was immunoSEQ multiplex PCR. The table lists around 150,000 clones, 92% of them singletons, with about 3.6% in the top ten. This specimen consisted of peripheral blood, obtained 28 days after the second AZD1222 dose. All receptors derive from an adult who received the AZD1222 COVID-19 vaccine. Both conserved end residues are part of each CDR3. The D gene is left open where the match is weak. Clone size is shown for a subset of rows, as once, few, many or a class of expanded clone.

CDR3 DNA: TGCGCCAGCAGCTATACACAGGGTCCAGACACTGAAGCTTTCTTT; CDR3 protein: CASSYTQGPDTEAFF; J gene: TRBJ1-1; D gene: -; CDR3 length: 15; clone size: -; V gene: TRBV5-1
CDR3 DNA: TGCGCCAGCAGCCAAGATGGGGGAGGGCTGGATGAGCAGTTCTTC; CDR3 protein: CASSQDGGGLDEQFF; J gene: TRBJ2-1; D gene: TRBD2; CDR3 length: 15; clone size: -; V gene: TRBV4-3
CDR3 DNA: TGTGCCTGGCTTAGCGGGCCATACAATGAGCAGTTCTTC; CDR3 protein: CAWLSGPYNEQFF; J gene: TRBJ2-1; D gene: TRBD2; CDR3 length: 13; clone size: -; V gene: TRBV30
CDR3 DNA: TGTGCCAGCAGCAAACACTTCTCCTACGAGCAGTACTTC; CDR3 protein: CASSKHFSYEQYF; J gene: TRBJ2-7; D gene: -; CDR3 length: 13; clone size: -; V gene: TRBV14
CDR3 DNA: TGTGCCAGCACACACAGAGGGGCCTACGAGCAGTACTTC; CDR3 protein: CASTHRGAYEQYF; J gene: TRBJ2-7; D gene: -; CDR3 length: 13; clone size: -; V gene: TRBV6-5
CDR3 DNA: TGTGCCAGTTCAGGCAACGCAGATACGCAGTATTTT; CDR3 protein: CASSGNADTQYF; J gene: TRBJ2-3; D gene: -; CDR3 length: 12; clone size: -; V gene: TRBV19
CDR3 DNA: TGTGCCAGCAGCTTAGCAGGGTCCGACGGCTACACCTTC; CDR3 protein: CASSLAGSDGYTF; J gene: TRBJ1-2; D gene: -; CDR3 length: 13; clone size: -; V gene: TRBV7-8
CDR3 DNA: TGCAGCGTTGCCCGGAGGGAGAACACTGAAGCTTTCTTT; CDR3 protein: CSVARRENTEAFF; J gene: TRBJ1-1; D gene: -; CDR3 length: 13; clone size: -; V gene: TRBV29-1
CDR3 DNA: TGTGCCAGTAGTATAGTCCGGACAGGGGGAGTCGGGGAGCTGTTTTTT; CDR3 protein: CASSIVRTGGVGELFF; J gene: TRBJ2-2; D gene: TRBD1; CDR3 length: 16; clone size: -; V gene: TRBV19
CDR3 DNA: TGTGCCAGTAGGGGGACCGGCATAGATGGCTACACCTTC; CDR3 protein: CASRGTGIDGYTF; J gene: TRBJ1-2; D gene: -; CDR3 length: 13; clone size: -; V gene: TRBV19
CDR3 DNA: TGTGCCAGCAGTATGAGCTCTGGGGCCAACGTCCTGACTTTC; CDR3 protein: CASSMSSGANVLTF; J gene: TRBJ2-6; D gene: -; CDR3 length: 14; clone size: -; V gene: TRBV27
CDR3 DNA: TGTGCCAGCAGCCAAGGAGGGGGGAGCTCCTACAATGAGCAGTTCTTC; CDR3 protein: CASSQGGGSSYNEQFF; J gene: TRBJ2-1; D gene: -; CDR3 length: 16; clone size: -; V gene: TRBV3-1/TRBV3-2
CDR3 DNA: TGTGCCTGGAGTGTACGGGACAGGGGGAATGGCTACACCTTC; CDR3 protein: CAWSVRDRGNGYTF; J gene: TRBJ1-2; D gene: TRBD1; CDR3 length: 14; clone size: -; V gene: TRBV30
CDR3 DNA: TGCGCCAGCAGCTTGCGGACAGGAGGCGATGAGCAGTTCTTC; CDR3 protein: CASSLRTGGDEQFF; J gene: TRBJ2-1; D gene: TRBD1; CDR3 length: 14; clone size: -; V gene: TRBV5-1
CDR3 DNA: TGTGCCAGTAGTGCCCAGGCGAACACTGAAGCTTTCTTT; CDR3 protein: CASSAQANTEAFF; J gene: TRBJ1-1; D gene: -; CDR3 length: 13; clone size: -; V gene: TRBV19
CDR3 DNA: TGTGCCAGCGCCGACTATAATTCACCCCTCCACTTT; CDR3 protein: CASADYNSPLHF; J gene: TRBJ1-6; D gene: -; CDR3 length: 12; clone size: -; V gene: TRBV25-1
CDR3 DNA: TGTGCCAGCAGCCTGCGGGGACAGGTCAACACCTTC; CDR3 protein: CASSLRGQVNTF; J gene: TRBJ1-2; D gene: TRBD1; CDR3 length: 12; clone size: -; V gene: TRBV11-3
CDR3 DNA: TGCGCCAGCAGCTTCGCTAGCGGGAGTACCTCCTACGAGCAGTACTTC; CDR3 protein: CASSFASGSTSYEQYF; J gene: TRBJ2-7; D gene: TRBD2; CDR3 length: 16; clone size: -; V gene: TRBV5-1
CDR3 DNA: TGTGCCAGCAGCTTAACAGCCCCAGTGGCGTACTTC; CDR3 protein: CASSLTAPVAYF; J gene: TRBJ2-7; D gene: -; CDR3 length: 12; clone size: -; V gene: TRBV11-2
CDR3 DNA: TGTGCCAGCAGCCAAGAGAAAGGGACAGATACGCAGTATTTT; CDR3 protein: CASSQEKGTDTQYF; J gene: TRBJ2-3; D gene: -; CDR3 length: 14; clone size: -; V gene: TRBV3-1/TRBV3-2
CDR3 DNA: TGTGCCAGCTCAGGGGCCGGCACAGATACGCAGTATTTT; CDR3 protein: CASSGAGTDTQYF; J gene: TRBJ2-3; D gene: -; CDR3 length: 13; clone size: -; V gene: TRBV18
CDR3 DNA: TGTGCCAGCACGGTCCGGAGCGAAATCTATGGCTACACCTTC; CDR3 protein: CASTVRSEIYGYTF; J gene: TRBJ1-2; D gene: -; CDR3 length: 14; clone size: -; V gene: TRBV2
CDR3 DNA: TGTGCCAGCATGCCGGGGATCAGCTACAATGAGCAGTTCTTC; CDR3 protein: CASMPGISYNEQFF; J gene: TRBJ2-1; D gene: -; CDR3 length: 14; clone size: -; V gene: TRBV27
CDR3 DNA: TGTGCCTGGAGTCGGCAGTTTCGGTCACCCCTCCACTTT; CDR3 protein: CAWSRQFRSPLHF; J gene: TRBJ1-6; D gene: -; CDR3 length: 13; clone size: -; V gene: TRBV30
CDR3 DNA: TGTGCCTGGAGTTCGGTCTCCTACGAGCAGTACTTC; CDR3 protein: CAWSSVSYEQYF; J gene: TRBJ2-7; D gene: -; CDR3 length: 12; clone size: -; V gene: TRBV30
CDR3 DNA: TGTGCCAGCAGCGTAGTAAGGGATCAGCCCCAGCATTTT; CDR3 protein: CASSVVRDQPQHF; J gene: TRBJ1-5; D gene: -; CDR3 length: 13; clone size: -; V gene: TRBV9
CDR3 DNA: TGTGCCAGCATGGGGGTACATGGCTACACCTTC; CDR3 protein: CASMGVHGYTF; J gene: TRBJ1-2; D gene: -; CDR3 length: 11; clone size: -; V gene: TRBV6-5
CDR3 DNA: TGTGCCAGTAGTATATCGGGAGGTGTATACGAGCAGTACTTC; CDR3 protein: CASSISGGVYEQYF; J gene: TRBJ2-7; D gene: TRBD2; CDR3 length: 14; clone size: -; V gene: TRBV19
CDR3 DNA: TGTGCCAGCAGTGACTCGGAGGGACCCATCACTGAAGCTTTCTTT; CDR3 protein: CASSDSEGPITEAFF; J gene: TRBJ1-1; D gene: -; CDR3 length: 15; clone size: -; V gene: TRBV6-4
CDR3 DNA: TGTGCCAGTAGTCTCGGGGACAGATTAACTGAAGCTTTCTTT; CDR3 protein: CASSLGDRLTEAFF; J gene: TRBJ1-1; D gene: TRBD1; CDR3 length: 14; clone size: -; V gene: TRBV19
CDR3 DNA: TGTGCCAGCAGCCGGGACAGCCAAGACTATGGCTACACCTTC; CDR3 protein: CASSRDSQDYGYTF; J gene: TRBJ1-2; D gene: TRBD1; CDR3 length: 14; clone size: once; V gene: TRBV11-2
CDR3 DNA: TGTGCCAGCAGTTTAACGGGACAGGGTCTCTACGAGCAGTACTTC; CDR3 protein: CASSLTGQGLYEQYF; J gene: TRBJ2-7; D gene: TRBD1; CDR3 length: 15; clone size: once; V gene: TRBV28
CDR3 DNA: TGCGCCAGCAGCTTGGGTCTAGCGGGAGATGGCGGGGAGCTGTTTTTT; CDR3 protein: CASSLGLAGDGGELFF; J gene: TRBJ2-2; D gene: TRBD2; CDR3 length: 16; clone size: -; V gene: TRBV5-1
CDR3 DNA: TGTGCCAGCTGGGGGGGCGCGGACGGCTACACCTTC; CDR3 protein: CASWGGADGYTF; J gene: TRBJ1-2; D gene: -; CDR3 length: 12; clone size: -; V gene: TRBV6-5
CDR3 DNA: TGCGCCAGCAGCTTCTTTAATCGGGACTCCACAGATACGCAGTATTTT; CDR3 protein: CASSFFNRDSTDTQYF; J gene: TRBJ2-3; D gene: -; CDR3 length: 16; clone size: -; V gene: TRBV4-1
CDR3 DNA: TGTGCCAGCAGCCCAGGGTCCGGGGCCAACGTCCTGACTTTC; CDR3 protein: CASSPGSGANVLTF; J gene: TRBJ2-6; D gene: -; CDR3 length: 14; clone size: -; V gene: TRBV7-9
CDR3 DNA: TGTGCCAGCAGCGTACAAGCGGGTGGTGATGGCGAGCAGTACTTC; CDR3 protein: CASSVQAGGDGEQYF; J gene: TRBJ2-7; D gene: -; CDR3 length: 15; clone size: -; V gene: TRBV9
CDR3 DNA: TGTGCCAGCAGCCAGGCGACAGGGGGCCCCGGGGAGCTGTTTTTT; CDR3 protein: CASSQATGGPGELFF; J gene: TRBJ2-2; D gene: TRBD1; CDR3 length: 15; clone size: -; V gene: TRBV14
CDR3 DNA: TGCAGCGTTGCAGGCAGCACGAAGCAGTACTTC; CDR3 protein: CSVAGSTKQYF; J gene: TRBJ2-7; D gene: -; CDR3 length: 11; clone size: -; V gene: TRBV29-1
CDR3 DNA: TGTGCCAGCTCACCATCAGGGCGGAGGAATTCACCCCTCCACTTT; CDR3 protein: CASSPSGRRNSPLHF; J gene: TRBJ1-6; D gene: -; CDR3 length: 15; clone size: -; V gene: TRBV18
CDR3 DNA: TGTGCCAGCAGCCTGCTCCGACAGACTAATGAAAAACTGTTTTTT; CDR3 protein: CASSLLRQTNEKLFF; J gene: TRBJ1-4; D gene: -; CDR3 length: 15; clone size: -; V gene: TRBV27
CDR3 DNA: TGTGCCAGCTCACTCAGGGGGTCTAATGAAAAACTGTTTTTT; CDR3 protein: CASSLRGSNEKLFF; J gene: TRBJ1-4; D gene: TRBD1; CDR3 length: 14; clone size: once; V gene: TRBV18
CDR3 DNA: TGCAGTGCGCGGGCGCCCGATACGCAGTATTTT; CDR3 protein: CSARAPDTQYF; J gene: TRBJ2-3; D gene: -; CDR3 length: 11; clone size: -; V gene: TRBV20-1
CDR3 DNA: TGTGCCACCAGTGATTTAGGAGAACATCAGCCCCAGCATTTT; CDR3 protein: CATSDLGEHQPQHF; J gene: TRBJ1-5; D gene: -; CDR3 length: 14; clone size: -; V gene: TRBV24-1
CDR3 DNA: TGTGCCAGCAGTTACGGGACACAAAGCTCTGGGGCCAACGTCCTGACTTTC; CDR3 protein: CASSYGTQSSGANVLTF; J gene: TRBJ2-6; D gene: -; CDR3 length: 17; clone size: -; V gene: TRBV6-2/TRBV6-3
CDR3 DNA: TGTGCCAGCAGCTTACAAGGGACGGGATATAGCAATCAGCCCCAGCATTTT; CDR3 protein: CASSLQGTGYSNQPQHF; J gene: TRBJ1-5; D gene: -; CDR3 length: 17; clone size: -; V gene: TRBV11-2
CDR3 DNA: TGTGCCAGCTCAGGGGCATCCTACAATGAGCAGTTCTTC; CDR3 protein: CASSGASYNEQFF; J gene: TRBJ2-1; D gene: -; CDR3 length: 13; clone size: -; V gene: TRBV2
CDR3 DNA: TGTGCCACCAGTGACCTCGGGGAAGGAGACACCGGGGAGCTGTTTTTT; CDR3 protein: CATSDLGEGDTGELFF; J gene: TRBJ2-2; D gene: -; CDR3 length: 16; clone size: -; V gene: TRBV24-1
CDR3 DNA: TGTGCCAGCAGTTTTTCTACAGGTCCCAGAGCTTTCTTT; CDR3 protein: CASSFSTGPRAFF; J gene: TRBJ1-1; D gene: -; CDR3 length: 13; clone size: -; V gene: TRBV27
CDR3 DNA: TGTGCCAGCAGTGAAGGCGACTACCGAAATGAGCAGTTCTTC; CDR3 protein: CASSEGDYRNEQFF; J gene: TRBJ2-1; D gene: -; CDR3 length: 14; clone size: -; V gene: TRBV6-1